A selection of T cell receptor beta chains follows, all from one sample in a study of T cell repertoires in cytomegalovirus infection. No cognate antigen is known for these TCRs. TCRdb reprocessed the reads via MiXCR and lists one record per CDR3 protein. The sample carries hundreds of thousands of distinct CDR3 sequences, about 42% recorded once. Specimen: cultured PBMCs, collected from culture after CMV antigen stimulation. The receptors originated from a human donor in good health (CMV status not recorded). Some clones in this sample may be carry-over from other donors' samples. CDR3s include the opening cysteine and the closing phenylalanine or tryptophan. D genes are given only for firm matches. Clone sizes are given selectively: once, few, many, or a class where the clone is expanded.

d_gene,j_gene,abundance,v_gene,CDR3nt,CDR3aa
NA,TRBJ2-7,NA,TRBV7-2,TGTGCCAGCAGCTTAGCTCCCCAGGTAGCCGAGCAGTACTTC,CASSLAPQVAEQYF
NA,TRBJ2-7,NA,TRBV28,TGTGCCAGCAGTTCCCCGGACAGTCTCTACGAGCAGTACTTC,CASSSPDSLYEQYF
NA,TRBJ2-1,NA,TRBV12-3/TRBV12-4,TGTGCCAGCCGGTTCGGCCGGCTGATCGAGCAGTTCTTC,CASRFGRLIEQFF
TRBD1,TRBJ2-5,NA,TRBV27,TGTGCCAGCAGTTTAATTCCCGGGACAGGGGGGGAGACCCAGTACTTC,CASSLIPGTGGETQYF
NA,TRBJ1-1,NA,TRBV5-1,TGCGCCAGCAGCGCCGATATCGGCACTGAAGCTTTCTTT,CASSADIGTEAFF
TRBD1,TRBJ1-1,NA,TRBV4-1,TGTGCCAGCAGCCAAGATTGGTCCCAGGGGGCCACTGAAGCTTTCTTT,CASSQDWSQGATEAFF
TRBD2,TRBJ2-3,NA,TRBV7-2,TGTGCCAGCAGCTCGTCCCCCGGGCGGGGGGGGGGGTACACAGATACGCAGTATTTT,CASSSSPGRGGGYTDTQYF
TRBD1,TRBJ2-1,NA,TRBV7-8,TGTGCCAGCAGCGAGCAGGGGGATAGGTTCTACAATGAGCAGTTCTTC,CASSEQGDRFYNEQFF
NA,TRBJ2-2,few,TRBV20-1,TGCAGTGCCTCGAGGACACTTCTTAACACCGGGGAGCTGTTTTTT,CSASRTLLNTGELFF
NA,TRBJ1-5,few,TRBV28,TGTGCCAGCAGAGACCCACTAGGGGCCCAGCATTTT,CASRDPLGAQHF
NA,TRBJ2-5,NA,TRBV7-4,TGTGCCAGCAGCCCGGACACTCGGGCCCAGTACTTC,CASSPDTRAQYF
NA,TRBJ1-2,NA,TRBV28,TGTGCCAGCAGACCACAGGGTGTGGTCTATGGCTACACCTTC,CASRPQGVVYGYTF
NA,TRBJ2-1,NA,TRBV7-6,TGTGCCAGCAGCTCGGGACGGCGCTATGAGCAGTTCTTC,CASSSGRRYEQFF
TRBD1,TRBJ1-5,NA,TRBV12-3/TRBV12-4,TGTGCCAGCAAAACGACAGGGGGGGCGGATCAGCCCCAGCATTTT,CASKTTGGADQPQHF
NA,TRBJ1-2,NA,TRBV11-2,TGTGCCAGCAGCCCTCGGGGGACCTATGGCTACACCTTC,CASSPRGTYGYTF
TRBD2,TRBJ2-3,NA,TRBV7-9,TGTGCCAGCAAAGGGGCTAGCGGGAGGGCCGAAGATACGCAGTATTTT,CASKGASGRAEDTQYF
NA,TRBJ1-1,NA,TRBV7-6,TGTGCCAGCAGCTCGGGGGGTGGGGGTAGCGACACTGAAGCTTTCTTT,CASSSGGGGSDTEAFF
TRBD2,TRBJ2-7,few,TRBV7-2,TGTGCCAGCAGCGGGACGACTAGCACCTACGAGCAGTACTTC,CASSGTTSTYEQYF
NA,TRBJ2-3,NA,TRBV4-3,TGCGCCAGCAGCCAAGAACAAGTCTCAGATACGCAGTATTTT,CASSQEQVSDTQYF
NA,TRBJ2-7,once,TRBV29-1,TGCAGCGTTGTACAGGCCCAGACCTACGAGCAGTACTTC,CSVVQAQTYEQYF
NA,TRBJ1-1,NA,TRBV6-6,TGTGCCAGCAGTTACAGACCCTTTGAAGCTTTCTTT,CASSYRPFEAFF
NA,TRBJ2-2,NA,TRBV7-2,TGTGCCAGCAGCTTAAGGGGATCACCGTACACCGGGGAGCTGTTTTTT,CASSLRGSPYTGELFF
NA,TRBJ2-7,NA,TRBV7-2,TGTGCCAGCAGCACCCGAACCGGGGGTCCGTCCTACGAGCAGTACTTC,CASSTRTGGPSYEQYF
NA,TRBJ2-2,NA,TRBV6-6,TGTGCCAGCAGCTACGGAGGAGGAACGGGCACCGGGGAGCTGTTTTTT,CASSYGGGTGTGELFF
TRBD1,TRBJ1-4,NA,TRBV6-5,TGTGCCAGCAGTCGACAGGGTCCTAATGAAAAACTGTTTTTT,CASSRQGPNEKLFF
NA,TRBJ1-1,NA,TRBV19,TGTGCCAGTAGTATAGTCAGTGGGCAAGCTTTCTTT,CASSIVSGQAFF
TRBD1,TRBJ1-2,many,TRBV7-2,TGTGCCAGCGGGCGGACAGGGGCCTACTATGGCTACACCTTC,CASGRTGAYYGYTF
NA,TRBJ2-4,few,TRBV14,TGTGCCAGCAGCCAATCCCAAAACATTCAGTACTTC,CASSQSQNIQYF
NA,TRBJ1-2,NA,TRBV27,TGTGCCAGCCTCGGGAAACTCCTACAGGGAGATTATGGCTACACCTTC,CASLGKLLQGDYGYTF
NA,TRBJ2-7,NA,TRBV7-9,TGTGCCAGCAGCTCGACAGCCTCGGGGCCCTACGAGCAGTACTTC,CASSSTASGPYEQYF
NA,TRBJ1-2,NA,TRBV11-2,TGTGCCAGCAGCTTAGGGACATTCGATTATGGCTACACCTTC,CASSLGTFDYGYTF
TRBD1,TRBJ1-5,NA,TRBV2,TGTGCCAGCGATCTGACAGGGGGCGGCAATCAGCCCCAGCATTTT,CASDLTGGGNQPQHF